This TCR beta chain was identified during a study of blood T cell repertoires in COVID-19. Trimming cost V 1 base and J 6 bases, with 9 bases left between them. Germline CDR1 reads SEHNR; CDR2 reads FQNEAQ (reference sequence). CDR3 size: 13 residues. Only in-frame clones appear in the TCRdb table, and some are missing; sequencing was by immunoSEQ multiplex PCR. The sample lists about 300,000 clones; 75% to 90% were seen once. The TCR comes from a woman aged 40 to 50 who had recovered from COVID-19. The rearrangement uses TRBV7-9 and TRBJ1-2, with D possibly matching TRBD1 (6 bases). Sequenced material: PBMCs or T cells enriched from blood (not recorded which). The CDR3 DNA sequence: TGTGCCAGCAGCTTAGGGGCAGGGGATGGCTACACCTTC. Protein product: CASSLGAGDGYTF.